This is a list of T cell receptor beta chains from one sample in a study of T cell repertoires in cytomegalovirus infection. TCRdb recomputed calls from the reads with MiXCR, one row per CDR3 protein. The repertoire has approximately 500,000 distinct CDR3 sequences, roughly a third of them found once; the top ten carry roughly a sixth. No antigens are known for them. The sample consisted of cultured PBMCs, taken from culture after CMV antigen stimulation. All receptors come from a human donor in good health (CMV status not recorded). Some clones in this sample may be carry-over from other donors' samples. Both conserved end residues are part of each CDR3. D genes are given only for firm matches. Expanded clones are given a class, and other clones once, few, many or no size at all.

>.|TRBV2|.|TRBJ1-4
TGTGCCACTCAGGGCCAGGGACGAGAAAAACTGTTTTTT
CATQGQGREKLFF
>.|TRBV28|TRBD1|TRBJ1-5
TGTGCCAGCAGCGAACGGACAGGGCGACAGCCCCAGCATTTT
CASSERTGRQPQHF
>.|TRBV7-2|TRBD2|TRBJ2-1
TGTGCCAGCAGCTGGGCCGGGACTAGCCACAATGAGCAGTTCTTC
CASSWAGTSHNEQFF
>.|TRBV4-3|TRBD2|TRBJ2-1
TGCGCCAGCAGCCAAGATCTTCCTAGCGGGAGAGTTGAGCAGTTCTTC
CASSQDLPSGRVEQFF
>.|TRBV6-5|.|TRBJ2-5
TGTGCCAGCAGTTATGGGGGAGGAGAGACCCAGTACTTC
CASSYGGGETQYF
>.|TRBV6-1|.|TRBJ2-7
TGTGCCAGCGAAGCCCCGGGAGCCTACCCTTACGAGCAGTACTTC
CASEAPGAYPYEQYF
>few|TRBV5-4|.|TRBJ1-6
TGTGCCAGCAGCTTATCCCCTACAGGAAATTCACCCCTCCACTTT
CASSLSPTGNSPLHF
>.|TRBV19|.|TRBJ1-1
TGTGCCAGTAGTCTACGACAGGAACGAATGAACACTGAAGCTTTCTTT
CASSLRQERMNTEAFF
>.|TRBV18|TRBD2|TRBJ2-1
TGTGCCAGCTCACCACCGGGGACTAGCGGGACTTACAATGAGCAGTTCTTC
CASSPPGTSGTYNEQFF
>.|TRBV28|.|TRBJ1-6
TGTGCCAGCAGTTCCTTTTTTAATTCACCCCTCCACTTT
CASSSFFNSPLHF
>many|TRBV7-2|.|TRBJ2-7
TGTGCCAGCAGCTTCGCGTTTTCGGGGTACGAGCAGTACTTC
CASSFAFSGYEQYF
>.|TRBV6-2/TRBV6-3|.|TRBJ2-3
TGTGCCAGCAGTTACCGAACGGGGATCACAGATACGCAGTATTTT
CASSYRTGITDTQYF
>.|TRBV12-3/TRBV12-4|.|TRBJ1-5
TGTGCCAGCAGTTCCTATCATCAGCCCCAGCATTTT
CASSSYHQPQHF
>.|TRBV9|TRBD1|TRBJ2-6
TGTGCCAGCAGCGTATTAGGACAGGATTGCTCTGGGGCCAACGTCCTGACTTTC
CASSVLGQDCSGANVLTF
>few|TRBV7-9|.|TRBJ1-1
TGTGCCAGCAGCTTCAGGGAGGAGAGCACTGAAGCTTTCTTT
CASSFREESTEAFF
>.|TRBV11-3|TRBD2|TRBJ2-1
TGTGCCAGCAGCCCTGGTGGGACTAGCGCCAATGAGCAGTTCTTC
CASSPGGTSANEQFF
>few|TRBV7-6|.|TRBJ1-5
TGTGCCAGCAGCCCCGAATCTAGCAATCAGCCCCAGCATTTT
CASSPESSNQPQHF
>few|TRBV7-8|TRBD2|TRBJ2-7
TGTGCCAGCAGCTTAAAGGGACTAGCGGAGGGGCCCTACGAGCAGTACTTC
CASSLKGLAEGPYEQYF
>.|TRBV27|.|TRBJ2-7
TGTGCCAGCAACGCGCCTCCCCGGGGAGCCGAGCAGTACTTC
CASNAPPRGAEQYF
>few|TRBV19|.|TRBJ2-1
TGTGCCAGTACCAACCGGGGGACAGGACTAGCTCGGTTGTCCTACAATGAGCAGTTCTTC
CASTNRGTGLARLSYNEQFF
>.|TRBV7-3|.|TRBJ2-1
TGTGCCAGCAGCACCGGACCGGGACTGTCCTCCTACAATGAGCAGTTCTTC
CASSTGPGLSSYNEQFF
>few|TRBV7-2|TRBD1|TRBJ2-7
TGTGCCAGCAGCTCGGATGCGACAGGGGGCGCTTCCTTC
CASSSDATGGASF
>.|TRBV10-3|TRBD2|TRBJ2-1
TGTGCCATCAGCCCCGGGGGGGGTCCGTTCAATGAGCAGTTCTTC
CAISPGGGPFNEQFF